This is a list of T cell receptor beta chains from one sample in a study of cytomegalovirus exposure and HLA in healthy donors. Generated by immunoSEQ multiplex PCR, the TCRdb table keeps only in-frame clones and is missing some. The table lists approximately 230,000 clones, more than 75% of them singletons. The source material was PBMCs. These receptors came from a man aged 18 to 29 in good health and CMV-seropositive. Each CDR3 is given with its conserved first and last residue. D genes are given only for firm matches.

v_call: TRBV15; d_call: TRBD2; cdr3_aa: CATSRDITSGRDTQYF
v_call: TRBV7-2; d_call: .; cdr3_aa: CASSLRGHLTDTQYF
v_call: TRBV4-2; d_call: .; cdr3_aa: CASSQEEGLEQYF
v_call: TRBV4-1; d_call: TRBD1; cdr3_aa: CASSRLTGFGNQPQHF
v_call: TRBV19; d_call: .; cdr3_aa: CASVEGNTEAFF
v_call: TRBV9; d_call: .; cdr3_aa: CASSAQGGTEAFF
v_call: TRBV5-1; d_call: .; cdr3_aa: CASSLDGAYGYTF
v_call: TRBV27; d_call: TRBD1; cdr3_aa: CASSQGGTEAFF
v_call: TRBV4-3; d_call: .; cdr3_aa: CASSQVRDGGNTIYF
v_call: TRBV7-8; d_call: .; cdr3_aa: CASSLKGLNTEAFF
v_call: TRBV6-5; d_call: .; cdr3_aa: CASRGTLGPDTQYF
v_call: TRBV2; d_call: .; cdr3_aa: CASRVNNWSGEWNTEAFF
v_call: TRBV9; d_call: .; cdr3_aa: CASSVTTGPYEQYF
v_call: TRBV5-1; d_call: TRBD1; cdr3_aa: CASRVARGHPVGNNEQFF
v_call: TRBV11-2; d_call: .; cdr3_aa: CASSSQIQETQYF
v_call: TRBV28; d_call: .; cdr3_aa: CASSLSGAWETQYF
v_call: TRBV29-1; d_call: .; cdr3_aa: CSVETWAKGGTGELFF
v_call: TRBV30; d_call: .; cdr3_aa: CAWSSPPTPDTF
v_call: TRBV18; d_call: TRBD2; cdr3_aa: CASSRSSGSEWETQYF
v_call: TRBV9; d_call: .; cdr3_aa: CASSVASYISTDTQYF
v_call: TRBV6-1; d_call: TRBD2; cdr3_aa: CASTIAGVAYNEQFF
v_call: TRBV6-5; d_call: .; cdr3_aa: CASSYSGRTNEKLFF
v_call: TRBV7-6; d_call: .; cdr3_aa: CASSQGPGTEAFF
v_call: TRBV9; d_call: .; cdr3_aa: CASSVLSNSYGYTF
v_call: TRBV19; d_call: .; cdr3_aa: CASSAVGQGRSEQYF
v_call: TRBV7-3; d_call: .; cdr3_aa: CASSLRRATEAFF
v_call: TRBV7-6; d_call: .; cdr3_aa: CASSLLGVVETQYF
v_call: TRBV27; d_call: .; cdr3_aa: CASSLPTSLNEQFF
v_call: TRBV28; d_call: .; cdr3_aa: CASSSRAGGQPQHF
v_call: TRBV9; d_call: .; cdr3_aa: CASSDRVLSYNEQFF
v_call: TRBV7-2; d_call: .; cdr3_aa: CASSLSWDGKLFF
v_call: TRBV5-6; d_call: .; cdr3_aa: CASSPGGGGLTGQYF
v_call: TRBV7-6; d_call: .; cdr3_aa: CASSGGVPPGNTIYF
v_call: TRBV6-5; d_call: TRBD2; cdr3_aa: CASSSLAGVQETQYF
v_call: TRBV11-2; d_call: .; cdr3_aa: CASSLFQTGELFF
v_call: TRBV18; d_call: .; cdr3_aa: CASSPRMTENYGYTF
v_call: TRBV2; d_call: TRBD2; cdr3_aa: CASIETSGKETQYF
v_call: TRBV7-2; d_call: .; cdr3_aa: CASSQRERSIQETQYF
v_call: TRBV11-1; d_call: TRBD1; cdr3_aa: CASSLGTGFAYEQYF
v_call: TRBV1; d_call: .; cdr3_aa: CTSSHDGFSYEQYF
v_call: TRBV10-3; d_call: TRBD2; cdr3_aa: CAMRREGLYEQYF
v_call: TRBV13; d_call: TRBD2; cdr3_aa: CASSLGLAGGPLFSEQFF
v_call: TRBV6-1; d_call: .; cdr3_aa: CASSLAAGTEAFF
v_call: TRBV9; d_call: TRBD1; cdr3_aa: CASSVDSGQVYGYTF
v_call: TRBV5-1; d_call: TRBD2; cdr3_aa: CASGGTSGTSEQYF
v_call: TRBV18; d_call: TRBD1; cdr3_aa: CASSPSTGSREQYF
v_call: TRBV6-1; d_call: .; cdr3_aa: CASSGSPTRTFRPEQYF
v_call: TRBV11-2; d_call: .; cdr3_aa: CASSLGWQGLETQYF
v_call: TRBV2; d_call: TRBD2; cdr3_aa: CASSGLAGAGEQYF
v_call: TRBV9; d_call: .; cdr3_aa: CASSVGPKGNNYGYTF
v_call: TRBV27; d_call: .; cdr3_aa: CASSRRGRWEQYF